This entry lists 2 T cell receptor beta chains sequenced from one sample in a study of CD8 T cells in Susac syndrome. Reverse transcription of about 0.5 to 1 ug RNA was carried out with random hexamers. TCRdb ran MiXCR on the immunoSEQ multiplex PCR reads and lists one entry per CDR3 protein. The sample shows about 200,000 distinct CDR3 sequences, 90% to 95% of them seen only once. The source material was CD4+ T cells from PBMCs. The receptors originated from a human donor in good health.

The chain has TRBV5-1 and TRBJ1-1; D is unclear. V was pared by 2 bases and J by 0 bases, with 8 bases between. Per the germline V gene, CDR1 is SGHRS and CDR2 is YFSETQ. The CDR3 spans 14 residues. CDR3 in DNA: TGCGCCAGCAGCTTTGACGGGCTGAACACTGAAGCTTTCTTT. It translates to CASSFDGLNTEAFF.

The V call is TRBV29-1, the J call TRBJ1-1, with TRBD1 matching over 8 bases. V gave up 6 bases and J gave up 5 bases; unmatched junction bases: 2. Germline CDR1 and CDR2: SQVTM and ANQGSEA. This CDR3 has 11 amino acids. CDR3 in amino acids: CSVTGETEAFF. CDR3 nucleotides: TGCAGCGTGACAGGGGAGACTGAAGCTTTCTTT.